Below, one TCR beta chain is given with its context. Which antigen it targets is not known. A much larger clone is a single base away; this may be a read error. No patient had received any treatment before thyroid surgery. Patient clinical samples collected from about 2012 to 2018 were retrospectively analysed using T-cell receptor beta sequencing. The data originate from a study of metastatic and nonmetastatic thyroid tumors (dated by TCRdb to the early 2020s). About the full investigation: The researchers compared repertoires between peripheral blood samples and tumor or nodule tissue samples from patients with malignant or benign thyroid disease.

Overall study outcomes, separate from this receptor: In both blood and tumor samples, malignant tumors were reported to have significantly higher TCR beta diversity than benign nodules.

Receptor libraries were prepared by PCR. Sequencing was performed on an Illumina HiSeq 4000. High-throughput sequencing was used to profile the TCR beta-chain CDR3 region of every patient. Per the authors' processing: The researchers built a classifier to tell apart papillary thyroid cancer patients with distant metastasis, based on CDR3 differences among clinicopathological groups. To measure repertoire diversity the researchers used the Shannon index, while the Morisita-Horn index served to gauge how similar the tumor and blood repertoires were. The public reads were reprocessed in TCRdb via fastp at Q25 and MiXCR, keeping in-frame beta chains. V and J calls and clone size were set by TCRdb, not the authors. This sample lists almost 85,000 clones; around 12% were detected once. The top ten constitute around 8.8% of the sample. In the germline V gene, CDR1 corresponds to MDHEN and CDR2 to SYDVKM. Measured from the cysteine to the phenylalanine, the CDR3 is 13 residues long. The CDR3 DNA has 39 bases and is translated from base 1. V lost 8 bases and J lost 9 bases; the stretch between them is 14 bases long.

The V gene is TRBV28 and the J gene is TRBJ1-6, and the D gene may be TRBD1, 6 bases matching. The sequence was collected from a female donor with papillary thyroid cancer or a benign thyroid nodule (not recorded which). Some clones in this sample may be carry-over from other donors' samples. Sequenced input: tumor tissue. The CDR3 is CASWDMGGSPLHF. The nucleotides read TGTGCCAGCTGGGACATGGGGGGTTCACCCCTCCACTTT.